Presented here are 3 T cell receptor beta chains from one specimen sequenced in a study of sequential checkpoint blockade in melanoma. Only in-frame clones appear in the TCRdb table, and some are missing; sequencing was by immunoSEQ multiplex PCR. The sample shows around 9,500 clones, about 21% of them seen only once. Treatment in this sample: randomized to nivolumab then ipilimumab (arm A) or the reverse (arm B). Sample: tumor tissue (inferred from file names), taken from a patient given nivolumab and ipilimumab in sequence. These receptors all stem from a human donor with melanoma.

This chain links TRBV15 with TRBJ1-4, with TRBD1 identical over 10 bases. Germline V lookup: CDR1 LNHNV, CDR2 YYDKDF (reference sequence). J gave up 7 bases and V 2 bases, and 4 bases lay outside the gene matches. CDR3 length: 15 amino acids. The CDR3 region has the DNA TGTGCCACCAGCAGACGACAGGGGGCGCTTGAAAAACTGTTTTTT. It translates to CATSRRQGALEKLFF.

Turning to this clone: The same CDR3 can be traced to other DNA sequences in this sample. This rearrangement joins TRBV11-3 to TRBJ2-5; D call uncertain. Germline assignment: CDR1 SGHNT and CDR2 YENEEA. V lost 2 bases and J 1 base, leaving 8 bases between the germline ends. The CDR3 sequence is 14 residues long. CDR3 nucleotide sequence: TGTGCCAGCAGCTTAAATCCGGGCCAAGAGACCCAGTACTTC. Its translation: CASSLNPGQETQYF.

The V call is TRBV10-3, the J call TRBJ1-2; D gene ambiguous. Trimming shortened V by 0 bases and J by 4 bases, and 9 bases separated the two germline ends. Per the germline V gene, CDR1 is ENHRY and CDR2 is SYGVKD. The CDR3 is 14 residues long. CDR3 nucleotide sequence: TGTGCCATCAGTGAGTCAGTGTCAGCCTATGGCTACACCTTC. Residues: CAISESVSAYGYTF.